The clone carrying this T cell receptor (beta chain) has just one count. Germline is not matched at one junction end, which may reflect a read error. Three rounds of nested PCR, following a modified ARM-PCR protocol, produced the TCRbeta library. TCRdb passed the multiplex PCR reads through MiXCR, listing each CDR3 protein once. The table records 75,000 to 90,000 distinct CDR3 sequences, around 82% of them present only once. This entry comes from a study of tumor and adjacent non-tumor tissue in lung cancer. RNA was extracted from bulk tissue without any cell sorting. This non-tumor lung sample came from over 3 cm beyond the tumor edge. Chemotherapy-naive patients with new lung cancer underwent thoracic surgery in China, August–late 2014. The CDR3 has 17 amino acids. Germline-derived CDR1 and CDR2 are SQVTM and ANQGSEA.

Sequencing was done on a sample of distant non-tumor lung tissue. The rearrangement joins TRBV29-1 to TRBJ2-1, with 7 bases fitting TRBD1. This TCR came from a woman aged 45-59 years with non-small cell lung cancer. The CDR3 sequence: CSIEGGDRVGSYNEQFF. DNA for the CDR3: TGCAGCATTGAAGGGGGAGACAGGGTGGGGTCATACAATGAGCAGTTCTTC.